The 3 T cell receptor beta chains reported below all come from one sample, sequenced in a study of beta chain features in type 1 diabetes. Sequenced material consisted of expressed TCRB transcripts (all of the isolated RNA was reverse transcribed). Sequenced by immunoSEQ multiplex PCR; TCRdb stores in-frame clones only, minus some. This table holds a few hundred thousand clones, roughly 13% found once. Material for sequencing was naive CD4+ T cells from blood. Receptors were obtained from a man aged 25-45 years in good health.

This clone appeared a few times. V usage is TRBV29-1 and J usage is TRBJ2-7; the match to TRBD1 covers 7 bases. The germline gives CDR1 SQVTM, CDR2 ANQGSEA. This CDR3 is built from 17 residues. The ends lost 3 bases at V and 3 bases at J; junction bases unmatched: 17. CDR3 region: CSVEAPGGWIDHYEQYF. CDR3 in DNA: TGCAGCGTTGAGGCTCCAGGGGGATGGATAGATCACTACGAGCAGTACTTC.

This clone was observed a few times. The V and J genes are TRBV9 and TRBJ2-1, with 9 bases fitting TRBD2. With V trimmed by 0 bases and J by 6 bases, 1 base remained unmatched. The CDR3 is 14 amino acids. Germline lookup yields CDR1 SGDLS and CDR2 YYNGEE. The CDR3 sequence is CASSVGLAANEQFF. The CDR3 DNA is TGTGCCAGCAGCGTAGGACTAGCGGCCAATGAGCAGTTCTTC.

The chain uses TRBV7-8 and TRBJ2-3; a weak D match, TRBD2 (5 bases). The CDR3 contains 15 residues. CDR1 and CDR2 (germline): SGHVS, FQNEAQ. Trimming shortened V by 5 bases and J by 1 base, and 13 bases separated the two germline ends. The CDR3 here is CASSRGPGRTDTQYF. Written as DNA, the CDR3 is TGTGCCAGCAGCAGAGGGCCTGGCCGCACAGATACGCAGTATTTT.